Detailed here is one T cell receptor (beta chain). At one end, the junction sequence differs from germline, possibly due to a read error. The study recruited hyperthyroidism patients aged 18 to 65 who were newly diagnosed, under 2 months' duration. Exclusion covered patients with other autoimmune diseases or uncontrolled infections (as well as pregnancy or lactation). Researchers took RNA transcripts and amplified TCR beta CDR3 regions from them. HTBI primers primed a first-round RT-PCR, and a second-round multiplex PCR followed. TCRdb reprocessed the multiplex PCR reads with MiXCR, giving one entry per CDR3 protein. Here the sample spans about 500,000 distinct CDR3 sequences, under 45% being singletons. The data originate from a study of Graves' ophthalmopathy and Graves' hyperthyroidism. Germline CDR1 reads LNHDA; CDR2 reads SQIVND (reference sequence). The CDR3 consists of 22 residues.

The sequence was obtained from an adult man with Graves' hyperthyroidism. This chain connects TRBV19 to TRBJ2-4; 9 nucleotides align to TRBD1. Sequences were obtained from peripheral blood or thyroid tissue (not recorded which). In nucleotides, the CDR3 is TGTGCCAGTAGTATGTCAACGGGACAGGGATTGACTATGGGAGTAGCCAAAAGCATTCAGTACTTC. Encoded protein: CASSMSTGQGLTMGVAKSIQYF. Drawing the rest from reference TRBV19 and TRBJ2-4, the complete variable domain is DGGITQSPKYLFRKEGQNVTLSCEQNLNHDAMYWYRQDPGQGLRLIYYSQIVNDFQKGDIAEGYSVSREKKESFPLTVTSAQKNPTAFYLCASSMSTGQGLTMGVAKSIQYFGAGTRLSVL.